Presented here are 14 T cell receptor beta chains from one specimen sequenced in a study of CD8+ T cells in alopecia areata. RNA extraction was followed by reverse transcription into cDNA, which acted as the sequencing template. Clones were sequenced by immunoSEQ multiplex PCR, and TCRdb holds only the in-frame ones, with some missing. The sample records 100,000 to 130,000 clones, approximately 59% being singletons. Sample: CD8+ T cells sorted from blood. The receptors were gathered from a human donor in good health.

The chain carries TRBV5-4 and TRBJ1-6; D gene uncertain. V gave up 3 bases and J gave up 8 bases, with 9 bases separating them. The CDR3 has 13 residues. Germline values: CDR1 SGHNT, CDR2 YYREEE (reference sequence). This CDR3 is CASSSGFHSPLHF. For the CDR3, the DNA is TGTGCCAGCAGCTCCGGGTTTCATTCACCCCTCCACTTT.

J is TRBJ2-3 and V is TRBV29-1; 12 nucleotides match TRBD2. Germline V gene lookup returns CDR1 SQVTM and CDR2 ANQGSEA. The CDR3 is made up of 17 amino acids. V was clipped by 6 bases and J by 0 bases; unmatched bases: 10. The CDR3: CSVMGASGGVSTDTQYF. The CDR3 coding sequence is TGCAGCGTCATGGGCGCTAGCGGGGGGGTTAGCACAGATACGCAGTATTTT.

This rearrangement joins TRBV27 to TRBJ1-5; D gene ambiguous. This CDR3 has 13 amino acids. Germline lookup yields CDR1 MNHEY and CDR2 SMNVEV (reference sequence). Trimming pared 2 bases from V and 6 bases from J, leaving 8 bases between. The CDR3 sequence: CASSLAGSQPQHF. For the CDR3, the DNA is TGTGCCAGCAGTTTAGCGGGGTCTCAGCCCCAGCATTTT.

This sequence joins TRBV4-3 and TRBJ1-2, with TRBD1 identical over 7 bases. The CDR3 runs to 15 residues. The V segment lost 1 base and the J segment 8 bases; nucleotides outside the gene matches: 10. Germline V gene lookup returns CDR1 LGHNA and CDR2 YSLEER. CDR3 region: CASSQGLEGAEGYTF. CDR3 coding DNA: TGCGCCAGCAGCCAAGGTCTGGAGGGGGCCGAGGGCTACACCTTC.

The chain links TRBV5-6 to TRBJ2-3; 10 bases match TRBD2. Germline lookup yields CDR1 SGHDT and CDR2 YYEEEE. The CDR3 has 14 residues. V gave up 4 bases and J gave up 4 bases; unmatched junction bases: 3. In DNA, the CDR3 is TGTGCCAGCAGCCCCGGGACTAGCGCAGATACGCAGTATTTT. This sequence encodes CASSPGTSADTQYF. The variable domain in full, with the rest retrieved from reference TRBV5-6 and TRBJ2-3, is DAGVTQSPTHLIKTRGQQVTLRCSPKSGHDTVSWYQQALGQGPQFIFQYYEEEERQRGNFPDRFSGHQFPNYSSELNVNALLLGDSALYLCASSPGTSADTQYFGPGTRLTVL.

The chain combines TRBV2 with TRBJ2-5, with D perhaps matching TRBD1 (6 bases). From germline, CDR1 is SNHLY and CDR2 FYNNEI. V was cut by 8 bases and J by 1 base, with 11 bases left in between. This CDR3 spans 13 amino acids. The CDR3, as DNA: TGTGCCAGCTGGGGCAGGGGCCAAGAGACCCAGTACTTC. It codes for CASWGRGQETQYF.

This clone was found once. V gene TRBV28 combines with J gene TRBJ2-5; D gene unclear. The V and J ends lost 1 base and 8 bases respectively, with 8 bases between them. The CDR3 consists of 12 residues. Germline V CDR1 and CDR2: MDHEN, SYDVKM. CDR3 residues: CASSLFSSTQYF. The CDR3 nucleotides read TGTGCCAGCAGTTTATTCTCGTCCACCCAGTACTTC.

V usage is TRBV9 and J usage is TRBJ2-3; the match to TRBD2 covers 8 bases. CDR3 length equals 16 residues. Germline CDR1 is SGDLS and CDR2 is YYNGEE. Trimming removed 3 bases from V and 2 bases from J; junction bases left unmatched: 8. CDR3 loop: CASSGGAGVLTDTQYF. The CDR3 DNA follows: TGTGCCAGCAGCGGAGGAGCGGGGGTCCTCACAGATACGCAGTATTTT.

The chain is built from TRBV7-2 and TRBJ1-1; a weak D match, TRBD1 (6 bases). The CDR3 is made up of 15 amino acids. V lost 4 bases to trimming and J lost 1 base, with 13 bases between them. Germline V gene lookup returns CDR1 SGHTA and CDR2 FQGNSA. The CDR3 sequence is CASSWGPETNTEAFF. In DNA form, the CDR3 reads TGTGCCAGCAGCTGGGGGCCGGAGACGAACACTGAAGCTTTCTTT.

The chain combines TRBV4-1 with TRBJ1-1; no reliable D call. Trimming took off 4 bases at V and 5 bases at J, with 14 bases between the two ends. Germline CDR1 MGHRA, CDR2 YSYEKL. The CDR3 is 14 amino acids. The CDR3 protein is CASSRGRGRTEAFF. The CDR3 DNA sequence: TGCGCCAGCAGCCGAGGGAGAGGTCGGACTGAAGCTTTCTTT.

This clone has more than one count but fewer than ten. This chain uses TRBV2 with TRBJ2-2, with 10 bases lining up with TRBD2. V shed 10 bases and J 0 bases; nucleotides not matched to a gene: 8. The CDR3 loop spans 16 amino acids. Looked up from germline, CDR1 is SNHLY and CDR2 is FYNNEI. The DNA of the CDR3 is TGTGCCATCGTGGGTAGCGGGGGGCCGAACACCGGGGAGCTGTTTTTT. Its protein product is CAIVGSGGPNTGELFF.

A few counts support this clone. This rearrangement joins TRBV5-1 to TRBJ1-2; TRBD1 agrees at 9 bases. The CDR3 is made up of 14 amino acids. The junction had 1 base not matched to a gene; V was cut back by 0 bases and J by 4 bases. Germline V gene data show CDR1 as SGHRS and CDR2 as YFSETQ. CDR3 sequence reads: CASSLEDRGYGYTF. The CDR3 bases are TGCGCCAGCAGCTTGGAGGACAGGGGCTATGGCTACACCTTC.

The V call is TRBV9, the J call TRBJ1-2; TRBD1 might be the D (5 bases). The CDR3 totals 13 residues. In germline, CDR1 is SGDLS, CDR2 YYNGEE. V was cut by 2 bases and J by 2 bases, with 7 bases left in between. DNA of the CDR3: TGTGCCAGCAGCGTGGAGGGGAACTATGGCTACACCTTC. Translating gives CASSVEGNYGYTF.

This clone has a handful of counts. This chain joins TRBV29-1 and TRBJ2-3; D remains unclear. Trimming stripped 4 bases from V and 2 bases from J, with 16 bases between. This CDR3 region has 15 residues. Germline V lookup: CDR1 SQVTM, CDR2 ANQGSEA. This chain's CDR3 is CSVVLGHVVTDTQYF. The CDR3 DNA reads TGCAGCGTTGTCTTGGGCCATGTGGTCACAGATACGCAGTATTTT.